The 18 T cell receptor beta chains given below trace back to one sample, sequenced in a study of cytomegalovirus exposure and HLA in healthy donors. 13 Jbeta primers and 60 Vbeta primers were used for the PCR. Repertoires were generated with immunoSEQ multiplex PCR, while TCRdb's copy carries only in-frame clones and drops some. The sample carries about 150,000 clones, 70% to 85% recorded once. Input material: PBMCs. The receptor source for this set is a middle-aged man in good health and CMV-seronegative.

For this clone: Compared with germline, one end of the junction differs, possibly owing to a read error. The chain has TRBV30 and TRBJ1-5, with 8 bases identical to TRBD1. Germline CDR1 is GTSNPN and CDR2 is SVGIG (reference sequence). The CDR3 is 15 residues long. In DNA, the CDR3 is TGTGCCTGGTCTGACAGGGGCGATTCCAATCGGCCCCAGCATTTT. Protein product: CAWSDRGDSNRPQHF.

The V gene is TRBV6-1, the J gene TRBJ2-7, with 8 bases identical to TRBD1. The CDR3 covers 15 residues. Germline V gene lookup returns CDR1 MNHNS and CDR2 SASEGT. The trim removed 3 bases at V and 3 bases at J, leaving 7 bases unmatched. The CDR3 DNA sequence: TGTGCCAGCAGTGATCCCCCGGACAGGGACTACGAGCAGTACTTC. This translates into CASSDPPDRDYEQYF.

This chain uses TRBV7-2 with TRBJ2-7; no reliable D call. The germline V gene encodes CDR1 SGHTA and CDR2 FQGNSA. The CDR3 extends over 12 amino acids. V was shortened by 0 bases and J by 3 bases, with 3 bases between the two germline ends. CDR3: CASSLANYEQYF. DNA of the CDR3: TGTGCCAGCAGCTTAGCCAACTACGAGCAGTACTTC.

The genes are TRBV27 and TRBJ1-2; 8 nucleotides agree with TRBD1. This CDR3 region has 13 residues. Unmatched junction bases numbered 4, after V lost 6 bases and J lost 4 bases. Per germline, CDR1 MNHEY and CDR2 SMNVEV (reference sequence). CDR3 sequence reads: CASRRTGSYGYTF. In DNA, the CDR3 is TGTGCCAGCAGGCGGACAGGGAGCTATGGCTACACCTTC.

The gene calls are TRBV19 and TRBJ1-5; 12 bases agree with TRBD1. V lost 4 bases to trimming and J lost 4 bases; unmatched junction nucleotides: 11. The germline gives CDR1 LNHDA, CDR2 SQIVND (reference sequence). There are 18 residues in the CDR3. CDR3 residues: CASSTWDRGLGWNQPQHF. The CDR3, as DNA: TGTGCCAGTAGTACCTGGGACAGGGGGCTAGGATGGAATCAGCCCCAGCATTTT.

Note on this clone: The sample holds other DNA sequences that translate to the same CDR3. The CDR3 nucleotides read TGTGCCAGTAGTATACGGGACAGGGTGTACGAGCAGTACTTC. Translating gives CASSIRDRVYEQYF. The chain joins TRBV19 to TRBJ2-7; 9 positions agree with TRBD1. The CDR3 has 14 amino acids. Germline V gene sequence: CDR1 LNHDA, CDR2 SQIVND (reference sequence). After removal of 2 bases from V and 4 bases from J, the junction contained 3 bases not matched to a gene. Full variable domain (outside the CDR3, taken from reference TRBV19 and TRBJ2-7): DGGITQSPKYLFRKEGQNVTLSCEQNLNHDAMYWYRQDPGQGLRLIYYSQIVNDFQKGDIAEGYSVSREKKESFPLTVTSAQKNPTAFYLCASSIRDRVYEQYFGPGTRLTVT.

This CDR3 reads CASSYVIAGELFF. CDR3 nucleotide sequence: TGTGCCAGCAGTTACGTCATAGCCGGGGAGCTGTTTTTT. The J gene is TRBJ2-2, the V gene TRBV6-5; unclear D gene. This CDR3 contains 13 residues. The germline V gene has CDR1 MNHEY and CDR2 SVGAGI. With 2 bases removed from V and 6 bases from J, the gap between germline ends came to 7 bases.

V gene TRBV14 combines with J gene TRBJ2-7, with TRBD2 identical over 12 bases. Germline CDR1 and CDR2: SGHDN and FVKESK. The V and J ends lost 2 bases and 1 base, in that order; junction bases with no gene match: 3. The length of the CDR3 is 16 residues. CDR3 loop: CASSQIGLAGSYEQYF. In DNA form, the CDR3 reads TGTGCCAGCAGCCAAATAGGACTAGCGGGATCCTACGAGCAGTACTTC.

The chain is built from TRBV7-8 and TRBJ1-6; 8 bases map to TRBD1. Germline-derived CDR1 and CDR2 are SGHVS and FQNEAQ. This CDR3 has 15 amino acids. The V and J ends lost 6 bases and 6 bases, in that order; junction bases with no gene match: 7. The CDR3 region has the DNA TGTGCCAGCAGACGACAGGGGACGAGTAATTCACCCCTCCACTTT. This encodes CASRRQGTSNSPLHF. The whole variable domain, remainder taken from reference TRBV7-8 and TRBJ1-6, is GAGVSQSPRYKVAKRGQDVALRCDPISGHVSLFWYQQALGQGPEFLTYFQNEAQLDKSGLPSDRFFAERPEGSVSTLKIQRTQQEDSAVYLCASRRQGTSNSPLHFGNGTRLTVT.

The chain employs TRBV29-1 and TRBJ2-7; TRBD1 agrees at 9 bases. The CDR3 runs to 14 residues. CDR1 and CDR2 (germline): SQVTM, ANQGSEA. V gave up 7 bases and J gave up 1 base; unmatched junction bases: 8. The CDR3 reads CSASDRGLSYEQYF. CDR3 coding DNA: TGCAGCGCCTCGGACAGGGGTTTATCCTACGAGCAGTACTTC.

The chain couples TRBV19 to TRBJ2-2; 12 bases are shared with TRBD2. Trimming at V came to 3 bases and at J to 6 bases, leaving 8 bases not matched to a gene. CDR3 length: 17 residues. Germline lookup yields CDR1 LNHDA and CDR2 SQIVND (reference sequence). The CDR3 region is CASSIGWASGRAGELFF. CDR3 bases: TGTGCCAGTAGTATTGGTTGGGCTAGCGGGAGGGCCGGGGAGCTGTTTTTT.

This chain connects TRBV2 to TRBJ1-2, with 12 bases that match TRBD1. The CDR3 is 16 amino acids. V gave up 1 base and J gave up 8 bases; unmatched junction bases: 8. Germline V lookup: CDR1 SNHLY, CDR2 FYNNEI. The CDR3 region is CASSEVGGQGAGGYTF. DNA for the CDR3: TGTGCCAGCAGTGAAGTCGGGGGACAGGGGGCAGGGGGCTACACCTTC.

This rearrangement joins TRBV10-3 to TRBJ1-2; D possibly corresponds to TRBD1 (5 bases). Germline loops: CDR1 ENHRY, CDR2 SYGVKD. Deletions cut 7 bases from V and 2 bases from J, with 11 bases between. There are 13 residues in the CDR3. CDR3 nucleotide sequence: TGTGCCATCACAGACAGCGTAAACTATGGCTACACCTTC. The encoded protein is CAITDSVNYGYTF.

CDR3 in amino acids: CASRLGQNTGELFF. The DNA of the CDR3 is TGTGCCAGCAGACTGGGGCAGAACACCGGGGAGCTGTTTTTT. The chain is built from TRBV7-7 and TRBJ2-2; D is possibly TRBD1 (5 bases). Trimming removed 6 bases from V and 1 base from J, with 9 bases in between. Germline V gives CDR1 SSHAT, CDR2 FNYEAQ (reference sequence). This CDR3 is built from 14 residues.

This chain joins TRBV10-3 and TRBJ2-7, with a tentative D call TRBD1 (6 bases). The V and J ends lost 6 bases and 1 base respectively, with 7 bases between them. The CDR3 runs 12 residues. Per the germline V gene, CDR1 is ENHRY and CDR2 is SYGVKD. DNA of the CDR3: TGTGCCATCAGCACAGGGTCCTACGAGCAGTACTTC. Its protein is CAISTGSYEQYF.

The chain joins TRBV15 to TRBJ2-2, with 10 bases that match TRBD2. Germline trimming cut 0 bases from V and 5 bases from J; bases unmatched to any gene: 6. The CDR3 has 17 residues. Germline V gene lookup returns CDR1 LNHNV and CDR2 YYDKDF (reference sequence). The DNA for the CDR3 is TGTGCCACCAGCAGAGAAGCGGGGGGGCCGATGACCGGGGAGCTGTTTTTT. The encoded protein is CATSREAGGPMTGELFF.

The V gene is TRBV9, the J gene TRBJ2-3, with 7 bases that match TRBD1. The V and J ends lost 0 bases and 2 bases, in that order; junction bases with no gene match: 9. The CDR3 length is 17 residues. Per germline, CDR1 SGDLS and CDR2 YYNGEE. In nucleotides, the CDR3 is TGTGCCAGCAGCGTAGGGGGGTGGGACAGACTCACAGATACGCAGTATTTT. Protein product: CASSVGGWDRLTDTQYF.

The chain joins TRBV7-8 to TRBJ2-3; TRBD1 might be the D (6 bases). V gave up 2 bases and J gave up 2 bases, with 20 bases separating them. CDR1 and CDR2 (germline): SGHVS, FQNEAQ. The CDR3 has 18 amino acids. CDR3 protein: CASSLWRRDTHFTDTQYF. The CDR3 DNA reads as TGTGCCAGCAGCTTATGGCGCAGGGACACCCATTTCACAGATACGCAGTATTTT.